The entry that follows covers one T cell receptor (beta chain) sequence. Its antigen is currently not known. No clone much larger than this one lies a single base away; base qualities are absent. Donors were healthy HIV-negative adults with no recently reported acute infections or vaccinations. Every donor was a Caucasian adult living in Nashville, Tennessee, USA. CD4+ T cells were enriched through magnetic negative selection, after which naive cells were positively selected on CD45RA and the remaining negative fraction served as the memory subset. Blood was obtained by leukapheresis, after which PBMCs were separated by Ficoll-Histopaque density gradient centrifugation and cryopreserved in liquid nitrogen vapor phase. Analytical flow cytometry was used to check the purity and quantity of each magnetically sorted T cell population. From each sorted fraction, genomic DNA was isolated and quantified by UV absorbance on a Nanodrop 2000c.

The data are from a study of shared clonotypes between healthy human individuals (dated by TCRdb to 2018 to 2020). About the study as a whole: The cohort included a few men and two women between 18 and 49 years of age. Per donor, three plates each were used for CD4 naive and CD4 memory, two for CD8 naive, and one for CD8 memory. Leukapheresis yielded between about 0.94 and 9.5 billion PBMCs per donor. Libraries were prepared and TCR repertoires were sequenced by different laboratories using diverse techniques, in order to increase sequencing depth and limit assay-specific biases. Blood TCR repertoires of five healthy adults were deeply sequenced to estimate repertoire size and the extent of clonotype sharing between individuals.

TCR CDR3 regions were amplified from genomic DNA by multiplex PCR using the deep immunoSEQ assay. Genomic DNA extracted from each cell subset was distributed evenly over all wells of several immunoSEQ 96-well plates, and each plate served as one replicate. Each replicate PCR for sorted subsets received roughly 0.2 ug genomic DNA, equal to around 32,000 T cell genomes. Purified libraries were measured with a Qubit 3.0 fluorometer, size-checked on a Bioanalyzer 2100, and measured again with the KAPA Library Quantification kit. Every immunoSEQ 96-well plate was sequenced on a separate single-read 150-cycle Illumina NextSeq 550 flow cell. Regarding the original processing steps: Because the immunoSEQ output held only junctional sequences and lacked quality scores, the filtering could not match the filtering applied to full-length reads. Sequences were annotated with PyIR, a Python wrapper for IgBLAST v1.9, using IMGT germline references to assign V/J genes and CDR3. Reads were removed for weak V/J assignments (E-value above 1e-6), missing CDR3, stop codons, out-of-frame junctions, or ambiguous translated residues. V3J clonotypes were defined as sequences sharing an identical inferred V gene, J gene, and CDR3 amino acid sequence. To compute the percentage overlap between repertoires, the number of shared unique clonotypes was divided by the size of the smaller repertoire. Repertoire richness was assessed with RTK rarefaction, the Chao1 estimator, and Recon v2.1 estimates of unobserved clonotypes. Generation probabilities were computed with OLGA for all TCRbeta clonotypes obtained by the gDNA method from several donors. Imported from immuneACCESS, the table was reduced by TCRdb to in-frame sequences with V and J called. These copies leave out some clones; in studies compared against another copy, an unresolved V gene accounts for under half, and the cause of the remainder is not known. V and J calls plus clone size are reproduced from that table; the DNA served to infer D and trimming. The sample has about 1.5 million clones on record, around 95% of them singletons. Clones ranked in the top ten supply 0.95% to 1.5% of the sample.

Overall results and qualifications from the work: Based on pairwise subsampling, the degree of clonotype sharing among donors was expected to be affected by sequencing depth. When several donors were compared, the shared fraction of clonotypes was about 5.2% for naive CD4, 3.5% for naive CD8, more than 2% for memory CD4, and less than 0.5% for memory CD8. Naive subsets generally had larger estimated clonotype richness than memory subsets. Compared with non-shared clonotypes, clonotypes shared by all four sorted-subset donors had higher generation probabilities. Sampling was restricted to blood, and TCR repertoires in tissues likely differ from the TCR repertoires found in blood. Because the study included only a small number of donors, the genetic and exposure-history diversity represented was limited. Rarefaction of sorted-subset datasets indicated incomplete sequencing despite the large sequencing depth.

Including cysteine and phenylalanine, the CDR3 has 14 amino acids. This entry keeps only the CDR3 DNA: 42 bases, framed from base 1. CDR1 KGHSH and CDR2 LQKENI are derived from the germline V gene. V loses 2 bases of germline sequence and J loses 7 bases, and the interval between the two ends is 15 bases. The receptor comes from a man aged 25 to 45 in good health. The chain uses TRBV18 and TRBJ2-7, with the D segment possibly TRBD1 or TRBD2, each aligning over 6 bases. The sequenced sample was naive CD4+ T cells sorted from blood. The cell subset or site label on this specimen signifies: CD45RA+ positively selected. The DNA is TGTGCCAGCTCACCAAGGGGGGCGCCGGGGGAGCAGTACTTC. This is translated as CASSPRGAPGEQYF.